This TCR beta chain was observed in a study of blood T cell repertoires in COVID-19. On the study more broadly: Sites in the United States, Italy and Spain provided acute and convalescent COVID-19 samples.

Sequencing was performed with immunoSEQ multiplex PCR; in TCRdb, only in-frame clones are kept and a portion is missing. The sample shows about 160,000 clones, around 92% of them seen only once. V lost 2 bases and J 3 bases, leaving 8 bases between the germline ends. The CDR3 loop spans 13 amino acids. Germline assignment: CDR1 SGHDT and CDR2 YYEEEE. This TCR derives from a man aged 25 to 40 with COVID-19, enrolled during active disease. What was sequenced was peripheral blood. J is TRBJ1-2 and V is TRBV5-6; D unresolved. For the CDR3, the DNA is TGTGCCAGCAGCTTTCCAGGCTACTATGGCTACACCTTC. Translation: CASSFPGYYGYTF.